This passage covers 11 T cell receptor beta chains from one sample sequenced in a study of breast tumors, draining lymph nodes, adjacent tissues. TCRdb redid the calling of the multiplex PCR reads with MiXCR, one entry per CDR3 protein. The sample includes roughly 120,000 distinct CDR3 sequences, 15% to 20% of them seen just once. The lymph nodes were axillary draining lymph nodes from breast cancer patients. Input material: axillary lymph node tissue. These TCRs come from a female donor with breast cancer. Some clones in this sample may be carry-over from other donors' samples.

CDR3 amino acids: CASSPPADLGGTQYF. In DNA, the CDR3 is TGTGCCAGCTCACCACCGGCAGATTTGGGTGGTACGCAGTATTTT. The chain uses TRBV18 and TRBJ2-3, with unresolved D. Germline lookup yields CDR1 KGHSH and CDR2 LQKENI. The CDR3 runs 15 residues. V lost 0 bases and J lost 8, with 15 bases in between.

This clonotype was counted ten times or more. The V gene is TRBV19, the J gene TRBJ1-5; TRBD1 matches at 10 bases. The CDR3 loop spans 16 amino acids. The V and J ends lost 5 bases and 5 bases, in that order; junction bases with no gene match: 9. Germline-derived CDR1 and CDR2 are LNHDA and SQIVND (reference sequence). The DNA for the CDR3 is TGTGCCAGTAGTCCCGGGACAGGGGTTACGGATCAGCCCCAGCATTTT. Translated: CASSPGTGVTDQPQHF.

This clonotype came up many times. This chain connects TRBV7-9 to TRBJ1-4, with a tentative D call TRBD1 (5 bases). The V and J ends lost 4 bases and 7 bases respectively, with 10 bases between them. Germline V gene data show CDR1 as SEHNR and CDR2 as FQNEAQ (reference sequence). This CDR3 has 13 residues. The CDR3, as DNA: TGTGCCAGCAGCTCCCGGGACTTTGAAAAACTGTTTTTT. Its translation: CASSSRDFEKLFF.

This clonotype was counted many times. The chain carries TRBV2 and TRBJ2-5; 7 bases are a match to TRBD2. The germline CDR1 and CDR2 sequences are SNHLY and FYNNEI. J was trimmed by 3 bases and V by 8 bases; bases with no gene match: 6. The CDR3 length is 13 residues. CDR3 nucleotide sequence: TGTGCCAGCTTTGTTGGGAGGGAAGAGACCCAGTACTTC. It is translated as CASFVGREETQYF.

This clonotype has only a few counts. The gene calls are TRBV4-2 and TRBJ1-3, with D uncertain. The CDR3 totals 15 residues. Germline CDR1 reads LGHNA; CDR2 reads YNFKEQ. V lost 0 bases and J lost 0, with 6 bases in between. The CDR3 region is CASSQDQSSGNTIYF. The CDR3 DNA sequence: TGTGCCAGCAGCCAAGACCAGAGCTCTGGAAACACCATATATTTT.

Details on this clonotype: Given a much more abundant clone one base away, this may be a read error. V is TRBV6-5 and J is TRBJ2-7, with 7 bases fitting TRBD2. V trimming: 6 bases; J trimming: 0 bases; junction bases outside the gene matches: 8. CDR3 length: 15 residues. Germline V lookup: CDR1 MNHEY, CDR2 SVGAGI. The chain's CDR3 is CASSGLGDRSYEQYF. CDR3 sequence (DNA): TGTGCCAGCAGCGGACTAGGCGATCGCTCCTACGAGCAGTACTTC.

There are many counts of this clonotype. The chain uses TRBV7-9 and TRBJ2-3; tentatively, D is TRBD1 or TRBD2 (5 bases each). In germline, CDR1 is SEHNR, CDR2 FQNEAQ (reference sequence). The V and J ends lost 6 bases and 0 bases respectively, with 13 bases between them. This CDR3 is built from 15 residues. This chain's CDR3 is CASRVRDRSTDTQYF. The DNA of the CDR3 is TGTGCCAGCAGAGTCCGGGACCGCAGCACAGATACGCAGTATTTT. The entire variable domain, with the rest obtained from reference TRBV7-9 and TRBJ2-3, is as follows: DTGVSQNPRHKITKRGQNVTFRCDPISEHNRLYWYRQTLGQGPEFLTYFQNEAQLEKSRLLSDRFSAERPKGSFSTLEIQRTEQGDSAMYLCASRVRDRSTDTQYFGPGTRLTVL.

This clonotype was observed many times. This chain links TRBV3-1 with TRBJ1-2; D gene ambiguous. Trimming stripped 1 base from V and 4 bases from J, with 4 bases between. The CDR3 extends over 12 amino acids. Germline V gene sequence: CDR1 LGHDT, CDR2 YNNKEL (reference sequence). The CDR3 is CASSQGIYGYTF. The CDR3 region has the DNA TGTGCCAGCAGCCAAGGTATCTATGGCTACACCTTC.

This clonotype was picked up many times. V usage is TRBV7-2 and J usage is TRBJ2-3; D gene ambiguous. V was pared by 1 base and J by 4 bases, with 9 bases between. The CDR3 loop spans 14 amino acids. Germline V gene sequence: CDR1 SGHTA, CDR2 FQGNSA. The DNA for the CDR3 is TGTGCCAGCAGCTTAGGTGGGGTGGCAGATACGCAGTATTTT. This encodes CASSLGGVADTQYF.

This clonotype was detected ten times or more. The genes are TRBV7-2 and TRBJ2-3; 8 nucleotides line up with TRBD2. The CDR3 loop spans 16 amino acids. J lost 2 bases, V lost 1 base, and 5 bases had no gene match. Germline V gene sequence: CDR1 SGHTA, CDR2 FQGNSA. The CDR3 DNA follows: TGTGCCAGCAGCTTAGACGCGGGGGGCATCACAGATACGCAGTATTTT. This encodes CASSLDAGGITDTQYF.

This clonotype was recorded many times. The chain is built from TRBV2 and TRBJ1-4, with 7 bases identical to TRBD1. V dropped 3 bases and J dropped 6; count of bases not matched to a gene: 1. This CDR3 comprises 13 residues. The germline V gene encodes CDR1 SNHLY and CDR2 FYNNEI. CDR3 sequence: CASSETGYEKLFF. CDR3 nucleotide sequence: TGTGCCAGCAGTGAGACAGGGTATGAAAAACTGTTTTTT.